These T cell receptor beta chains were read from a single sample in a study of Graves' ophthalmopathy and Graves' hyperthyroidism. TCRdb reprocessed the multiplex PCR reads via MiXCR and lists one record per CDR3 protein. The data show 350,000 to 400,000 distinct CDR3 sequences, 15% to 17% seen once. Sequenced sample: peripheral blood. The source is a woman aged 18-29 years with stable Graves' hyperthyroidism. Both conserved end residues are part of each CDR3. The order of the fields is V gene, J gene, D gene, clone size, CDR3 protein, CDR3 DNA. A D gene is named only where the DNA matches it firmly. For some rows the clone size is stated as once, few or many, or as a class when expanded; others skip it.

v_call: TRBV4-1
j_call: TRBJ1-5
d_call: .
clone_size: many
cdr3_aa: CASSQATVQPQHF
cdr3_nt: TGCGCCAGCAGCCAAGCAACAGTTCAGCCCCAGCATTTT

v_call: TRBV29-1
j_call: TRBJ1-1
d_call: .
clone_size: .
cdr3_aa: CSAKPVNTEAFF
cdr3_nt: TGCAGTGCGAAGCCAGTGAACACTGAAGCTTTCTTT

v_call: TRBV6-1
j_call: TRBJ2-7
d_call: TRBD1
clone_size: many
cdr3_aa: CASKRGHWDEQYF
cdr3_nt: TGTGCCAGCAAGAGGGGGCATTGGGACGAGCAGTACTTC

v_call: TRBV20-1
j_call: TRBJ2-5
d_call: TRBD2
clone_size: .
cdr3_aa: CSALGGGSYQETQYF
cdr3_nt: TGCAGTGCCCTCGGGGGGGGCTCGTACCAAGAGACCCAGTACTTC

v_call: TRBV4-2
j_call: TRBJ2-2
d_call: .
clone_size: many
cdr3_aa: CASSPDRELFF
cdr3_nt: TGTGCCAGCAGCCCTGACAGGGAGCTGTTTTTT

v_call: TRBV6-1
j_call: TRBJ1-1
d_call: TRBD1
clone_size: .
cdr3_aa: CASSGTGESRAFF
cdr3_nt: TGTGCCAGCAGTGGGACAGGGGAAAGTAGAGCTTTCTTT

v_call: TRBV12-5
j_call: TRBJ2-2
d_call: TRBD1
clone_size: many
cdr3_aa: CASGWTGAGELFF
cdr3_nt: TGTGCTAGTGGATGGACAGGGGCTGGGGAGCTGTTTTTT

v_call: TRBV6-1
j_call: TRBJ1-6
d_call: .
clone_size: .
cdr3_aa: CASSRLGVSPLHF
cdr3_nt: TGTGCCAGCAGTCGCCTAGGGGTTTCACCCCTCCACTTT

v_call: TRBV10-3
j_call: TRBJ1-1
d_call: .
clone_size: many
cdr3_aa: CAISESIGPEAFF
cdr3_nt: TGTGCCATCAGTGAGTCAATAGGACCCGAAGCTTTCTTT

v_call: TRBV24-1
j_call: TRBJ1-1
d_call: .
clone_size: many
cdr3_aa: CATSGTGYGTEAFF
cdr3_nt: TGTGCCACCAGTGGTACAGGATATGGGACTGAAGCTTTCTTT

v_call: TRBV6-2/TRBV6-3
j_call: TRBJ2-5
d_call: TRBD2
clone_size: many
cdr3_aa: CASSYGLAGDLDF
cdr3_nt: TGTGCCAGCAGTTACGGGCTAGCGGGGGACCTTGATTTC

v_call: TRBV6-2/TRBV6-3
j_call: TRBJ1-6
d_call: .
clone_size: many
cdr3_aa: CASSPTSGRTGSYNSPLHF
cdr3_nt: TGTGCCAGCAGTCCTACGAGCGGTCGGACCGGGTCCTATAATTCACCCCTCCACTTT

v_call: TRBV7-8
j_call: TRBJ1-2
d_call: TRBD1
clone_size: .
cdr3_aa: CASSSRQGVRGYTF
cdr3_nt: TGTGCCAGCAGCTCGAGACAGGGGGTTAGAGGCTACACCTTC

v_call: TRBV20-1
j_call: TRBJ2-5
d_call: .
clone_size: .
cdr3_aa: CSARGVRGSGPLRGETQYF
cdr3_nt: TGCAGTGCTAGAGGGGTCCGAGGGTCGGGACCTTTGCGAGGGGAGACCCAGTACTTC

v_call: TRBV2
j_call: TRBJ2-7
d_call: TRBD2
clone_size: many
cdr3_aa: CASSQGLAGGRIYEQYF
cdr3_nt: TGTGCCAGCAGCCAGGGACTAGCGGGGGGGAGAATCTACGAGCAGTACTTC

v_call: TRBV6-2/TRBV6-3
j_call: TRBJ2-5
d_call: .
clone_size: once
cdr3_aa: CASSYERAQYF
cdr3_nt: TGTGCCAGCAGTTACGAGAGGGCCCAGTACTTC

v_call: TRBV7-2
j_call: TRBJ1-3
d_call: .
clone_size: many
cdr3_aa: CASSFGQPGNTIYF
cdr3_nt: TGTGCCAGCAGCTTCGGACAGCCCGGAAACACCATATATTTT

v_call: TRBV5-6
j_call: TRBJ1-2
d_call: TRBD1
clone_size: .
cdr3_aa: CASSPGTGNNYGYTF
cdr3_nt: TGTGCCAGCAGCCCGGGGACAGGGAATAACTATGGCTACACCTTC

v_call: TRBV3-1
j_call: TRBJ1-2
d_call: .
clone_size: few
cdr3_aa: CASSQNAVDGYTF
cdr3_nt: TGTGCCAGCAGCCAAAATGCAGTGGATGGCTACACCTTC

v_call: TRBV19
j_call: TRBJ1-3
d_call: .
clone_size: many
cdr3_aa: CASTIGNTIYF
cdr3_nt: TGTGCCAGTACGATTGGAAACACCATATATTTT

v_call: TRBV4-1
j_call: TRBJ2-7
d_call: .
clone_size: many
cdr3_aa: CASSQDTGTVTYEQYF
cdr3_nt: TGCGCCAGCAGCCAGGACACCGGGACGGTAACCTACGAGCAGTACTTC

v_call: TRBV30
j_call: TRBJ1-1
d_call: TRBD1
clone_size: .
cdr3_aa: CAWNRGPNTEAFF
cdr3_nt: TGTGCCTGGAACAGGGGACCGAACACTGAAGCTTTCTTT

v_call: TRBV6-2/TRBV6-3
j_call: TRBJ1-1
d_call: .
clone_size: .
cdr3_aa: CASSYGRGGGTEAFF
cdr3_nt: TGTGCCAGCAGTTACGGGAGGGGAGGAGGCACTGAAGCTTTCTTT

v_call: TRBV20-1
j_call: TRBJ1-2
d_call: .
clone_size: many
cdr3_aa: CSASRGAGDGYTF
cdr3_nt: TGCAGTGCTAGTCGGGGGGCAGGGGACGGCTACACCTTC

v_call: TRBV27
j_call: TRBJ1-1
d_call: TRBD1
clone_size: many
cdr3_aa: CASSLRSSARQGNSRNTEAFF
cdr3_nt: TGTGCCAGCAGTTTAAGGAGTTCGGCAAGACAGGGGAATTCCAGGAACACTGAAGCTTTCTTT

v_call: TRBV27
j_call: TRBJ1-5
d_call: .
clone_size: few
cdr3_aa: CASGKYQPQHF
cdr3_nt: TGTGCCAGCGGGAAGTATCAGCCCCAGCATTTT

v_call: TRBV12-3/TRBV12-4
j_call: TRBJ2-7
d_call: .
clone_size: many
cdr3_aa: CASGAGSSYEQYF
cdr3_nt: TGTGCCAGCGGGGCGGGGAGCTCCTACGAGCAGTACTTC

v_call: TRBV6-1
j_call: TRBJ2-7
d_call: .
clone_size: many
cdr3_aa: CASKVGVGIYEQYF
cdr3_nt: TGTGCCAGCAAGGTAGGGGTGGGCATCTACGAGCAGTACTTC

v_call: TRBV9
j_call: TRBJ1-3
d_call: TRBD1
clone_size: many
cdr3_aa: CASSVGPPGQGTGNTIYF
cdr3_nt: TGTGCCAGCAGCGTTGGTCCACCGGGACAGGGGACTGGAAACACCATATATTTT

v_call: TRBV11-2
j_call: TRBJ2-2
d_call: .
clone_size: many
cdr3_aa: CASSYLSGELFF
cdr3_nt: TGTGCCAGCAGCTATTTAAGCGGGGAGCTGTTTTTT

v_call: TRBV6-1
j_call: TRBJ1-1
d_call: .
clone_size: few
cdr3_aa: CASSRGDDRNTEAFF
cdr3_nt: TGTGCCAGCAGTCGGGGGGATGACAGGAACACTGAAGCTTTCTTT